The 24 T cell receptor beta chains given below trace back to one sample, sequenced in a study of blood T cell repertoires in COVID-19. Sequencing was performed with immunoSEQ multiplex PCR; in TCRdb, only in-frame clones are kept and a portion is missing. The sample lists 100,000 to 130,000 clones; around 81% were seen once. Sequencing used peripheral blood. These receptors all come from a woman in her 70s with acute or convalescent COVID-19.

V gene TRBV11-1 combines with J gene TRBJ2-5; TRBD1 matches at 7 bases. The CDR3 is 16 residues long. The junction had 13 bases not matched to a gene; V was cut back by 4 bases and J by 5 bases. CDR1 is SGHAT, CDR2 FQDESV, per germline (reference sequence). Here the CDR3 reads CASSSQTTGYGETQYF. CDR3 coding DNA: TGTGCCAGCAGCTCTCAGACGACAGGGTATGGGGAGACCCAGTACTTC.

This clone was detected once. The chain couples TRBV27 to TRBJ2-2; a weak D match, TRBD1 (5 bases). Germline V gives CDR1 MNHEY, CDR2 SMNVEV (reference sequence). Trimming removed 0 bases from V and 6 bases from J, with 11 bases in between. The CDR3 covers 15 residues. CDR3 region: CASSLSRVSPGELFF. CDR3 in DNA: TGTGCCAGCAGTTTATCCAGGGTTTCGCCCGGGGAGCTGTTTTTT.

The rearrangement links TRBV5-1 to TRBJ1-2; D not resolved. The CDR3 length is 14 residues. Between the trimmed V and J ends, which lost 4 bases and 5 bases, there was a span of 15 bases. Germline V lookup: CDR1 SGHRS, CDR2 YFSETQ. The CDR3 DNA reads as TGCGCCAGCAGCACCGGACTAGTTACGTATGGCTACACCTTC. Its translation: CASSTGLVTYGYTF.

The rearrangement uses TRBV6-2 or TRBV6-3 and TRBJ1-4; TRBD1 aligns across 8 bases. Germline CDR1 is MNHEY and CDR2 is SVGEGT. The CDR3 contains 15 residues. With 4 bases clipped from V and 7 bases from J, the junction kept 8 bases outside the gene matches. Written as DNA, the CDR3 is TGTGCCAGCAGTTCCCCAAGGACAGGGAGTGAAAAACTGTTTTTT. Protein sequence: CASSSPRTGSEKLFF.

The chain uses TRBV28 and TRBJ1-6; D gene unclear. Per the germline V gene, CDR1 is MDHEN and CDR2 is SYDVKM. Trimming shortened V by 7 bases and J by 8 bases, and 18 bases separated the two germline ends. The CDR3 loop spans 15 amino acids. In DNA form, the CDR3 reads TGTGCCAGCAATAAAGGACGGGGTGGTGATTCACCCCTCCACTTT. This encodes CASNKGRGGDSPLHF.

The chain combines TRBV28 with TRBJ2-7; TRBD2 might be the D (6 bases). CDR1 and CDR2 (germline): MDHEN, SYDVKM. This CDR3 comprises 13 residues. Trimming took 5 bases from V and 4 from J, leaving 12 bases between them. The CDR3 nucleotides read TGTGCCAGCAGTCCCCCCGGGGGTTACGAGCAGTACGTC. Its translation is CASSPPGGYEQYV.

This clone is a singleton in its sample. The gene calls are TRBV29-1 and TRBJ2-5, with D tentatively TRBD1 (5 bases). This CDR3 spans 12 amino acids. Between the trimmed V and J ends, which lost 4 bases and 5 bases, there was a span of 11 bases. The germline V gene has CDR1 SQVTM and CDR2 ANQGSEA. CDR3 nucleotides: TGCAGCGTTGGGGGCCAAATCGAGACCCAGTACTTC. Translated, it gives CSVGGQIETQYF.

In DNA, the CDR3 is TGTGCCAGCAGCTCTATTCAGGGGGCCGTCACCGGGGAGCTGTTTTTT. This encodes CASSSIQGAVTGELFF. The V gene is TRBV5-6, the J gene TRBJ2-2; 8 positions match TRBD1. V was pared by 3 bases and J by 4 bases, with 8 bases of the junction left unmatched. The germline gives CDR1 SGHDT, CDR2 YYEEEE. The CDR3 is 16 amino acids.

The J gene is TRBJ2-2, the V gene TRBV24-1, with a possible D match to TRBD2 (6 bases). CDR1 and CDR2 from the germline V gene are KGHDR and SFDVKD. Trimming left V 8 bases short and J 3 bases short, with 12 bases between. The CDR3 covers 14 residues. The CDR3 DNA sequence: TGTGCCACCAAGGCGGGGTCCCACACCGGGGAGCTGTTTTTT. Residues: CATKAGSHTGELFF.

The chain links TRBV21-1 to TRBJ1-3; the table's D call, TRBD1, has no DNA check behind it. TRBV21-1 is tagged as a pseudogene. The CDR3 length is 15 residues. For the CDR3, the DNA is TGTGCCAGCAGCAAAGGGACAGGGGCTGGAAACACCATATATTTT. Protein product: CASSKGTGAGNTIYF.

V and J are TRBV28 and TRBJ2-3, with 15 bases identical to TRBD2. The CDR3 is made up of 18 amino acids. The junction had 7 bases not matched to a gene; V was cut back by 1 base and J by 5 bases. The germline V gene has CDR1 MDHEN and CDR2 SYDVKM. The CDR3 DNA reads TGTGCCAGCAGTTTATTTAGGACTAGCGGGGGGGCTGGAGATACGCAGTATTTT. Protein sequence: CASSLFRTSGGAGDTQYF.

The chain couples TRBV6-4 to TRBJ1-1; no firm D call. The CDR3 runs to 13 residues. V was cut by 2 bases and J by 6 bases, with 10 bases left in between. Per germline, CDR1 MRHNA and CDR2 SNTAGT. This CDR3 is CASSDNMRAEAFF. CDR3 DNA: TGTGCCAGCAGTGACAATATGAGGGCTGAAGCTTTCTTT.

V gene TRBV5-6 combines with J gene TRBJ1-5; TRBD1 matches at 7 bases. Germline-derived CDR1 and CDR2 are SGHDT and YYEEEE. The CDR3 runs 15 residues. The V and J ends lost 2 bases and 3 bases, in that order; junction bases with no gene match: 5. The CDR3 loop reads CASSLGGVDNQPQHF. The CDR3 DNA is TGTGCCAGCAGCTTAGGGGGCGTGGACAATCAGCCCCAGCATTTT.

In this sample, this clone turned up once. This chain's CDR3 is CASRRDGNQPQHF. The CDR3, as DNA: TGTGCCAGCAGGCGGGACGGCAATCAGCCCCAGCATTTT. The V call is TRBV2, the J call TRBJ1-5; D perhaps matches TRBD1 (5 bases). The CDR3 has 13 residues. Germline values: CDR1 SNHLY, CDR2 FYNNEI. V lost 6 bases, J lost 2 bases, and 8 bases lay in between.

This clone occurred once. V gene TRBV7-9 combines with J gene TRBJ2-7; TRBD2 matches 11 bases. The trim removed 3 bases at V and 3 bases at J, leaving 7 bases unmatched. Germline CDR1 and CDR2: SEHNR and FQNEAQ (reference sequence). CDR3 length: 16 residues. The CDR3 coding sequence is TGTGCCAGCAGCTTGGGGGTTACTAGCGGGAGCTACGAGCAGTACTTC. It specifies CASSLGVTSGSYEQYF.

The CDR3: CAWRGTGISQPQHF. Here the CDR3 DNA reads TGTGCCTGGAGAGGGACAGGGATAAGTCAGCCCCAGCATTTT. V usage is TRBV30 and J usage is TRBJ1-5; 9 bases are shared with TRBD1. J was trimmed by 6 bases and V by 3 bases; bases with no gene match: 6. Germline V gene lookup returns CDR1 GTSNPN and CDR2 SVGIG (reference sequence). The CDR3 loop spans 14 amino acids.

The chain's CDR3 is CASSISSVHSNQPQHF. The CDR3 DNA reads as TGTGCCAGTAGTATATCCTCGGTCCATAGCAATCAGCCCCAGCATTTT. The V gene is TRBV19, the J gene TRBJ1-5; D unclear. The CDR3 totals 16 residues. Germline CDR1 is LNHDA and CDR2 is SQIVND (reference sequence). Trimming stripped 2 bases from V and 0 bases from J, with 11 bases between.

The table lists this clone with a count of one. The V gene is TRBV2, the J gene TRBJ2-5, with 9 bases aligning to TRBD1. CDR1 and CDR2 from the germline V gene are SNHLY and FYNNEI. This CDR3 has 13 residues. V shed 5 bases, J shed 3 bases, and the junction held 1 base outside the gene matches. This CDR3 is CASSRDREETQYF. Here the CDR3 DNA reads TGTGCCAGCAGTAGGGACAGGGAAGAGACCCAGTACTTC.

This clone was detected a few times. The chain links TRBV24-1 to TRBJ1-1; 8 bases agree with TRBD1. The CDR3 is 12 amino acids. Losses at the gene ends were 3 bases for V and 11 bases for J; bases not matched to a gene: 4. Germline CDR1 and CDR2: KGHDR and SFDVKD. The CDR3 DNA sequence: TGTGCCACCAGTGATATGGACAGGGCGGCTTTCTTT. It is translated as CATSDMDRAAFF.

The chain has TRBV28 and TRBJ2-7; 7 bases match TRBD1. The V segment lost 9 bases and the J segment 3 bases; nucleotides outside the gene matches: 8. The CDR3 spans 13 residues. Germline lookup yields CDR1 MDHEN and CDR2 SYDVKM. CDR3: CASQDRNIYEQYF. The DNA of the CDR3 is TGTGCCAGTCAGGACAGGAATATCTACGAGCAGTACTTC.

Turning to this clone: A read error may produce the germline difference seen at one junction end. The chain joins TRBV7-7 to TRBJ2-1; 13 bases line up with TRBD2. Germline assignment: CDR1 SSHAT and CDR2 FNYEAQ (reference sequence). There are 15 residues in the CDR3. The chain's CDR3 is CASSLSGLAGNEQFF. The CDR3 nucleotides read TGTGCTAGCAGCTTGTCGGGACTAGCGGGGAATGAGCAGTTCTTC.

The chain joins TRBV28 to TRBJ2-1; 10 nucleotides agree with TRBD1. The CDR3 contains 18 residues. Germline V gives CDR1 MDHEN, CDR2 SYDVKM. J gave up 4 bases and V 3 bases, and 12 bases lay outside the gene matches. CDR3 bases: TGTGCCAGCAGTTTCTGGTTCGGGACAGGGGAAGGATACAATGAGCAGTTCTTC. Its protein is CASSFWFGTGEGYNEQFF.

The CDR3 coding sequence is TGCGCCAGCAGCTTGGGTAGTATACCAGATACGCAGTATTTT. Translated, it gives CASSLGSIPDTQYF. The rearrangement uses TRBV5-1 and TRBJ2-3; D not certain. The germline CDR1 and CDR2 sequences are SGHRS and YFSETQ. This CDR3 region has 14 residues. V lost 0 bases and J 4 bases, leaving 9 bases between the germline ends.

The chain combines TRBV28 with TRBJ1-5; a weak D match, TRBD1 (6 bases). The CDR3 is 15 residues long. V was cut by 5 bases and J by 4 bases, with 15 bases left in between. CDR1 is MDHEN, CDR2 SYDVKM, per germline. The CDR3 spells CASSMSTGFNQPQHF. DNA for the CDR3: TGTGCCAGCAGTATGAGCACAGGGTTTAATCAGCCCCAGCATTTT.